The source of this TCR beta chain is a study of blood T cells in healthy people across ages. Per the germline V gene, CDR1 is MNHEY and CDR2 is SMNVEV (reference sequence). CDR3 length equals 15 residues. Trimming took 5 bases from V and 4 from J; bases not matched to a gene: 5. Samples each had at least 5.5 micrograms of total RNA extracted. With a J-beta primer mix and a sample-barcoded 5' primer, a second PCR ran roughly 6 to 11 cycles. From each sample, at least 2.5 million paired-end reads containing CDR3 were obtained. From the 5' RACE reads, TCRdb called clonotypes with MiXCR, one entry per CDR3 protein. The sample shows nearly 1 million distinct CDR3 sequences, about 51% of them seen only once.

The sequenced material came from blood. V and J are TRBV27 and TRBJ2-1, with TRBD1 matching 10 bases. This sequence was found in a woman aged 60-75 years in good health. CDR3 protein: CASSRGTGEYNEQFF. Here the CDR3 DNA reads TGTGCCAGCAGTCGCGGGACAGGGGAGTACAATGAGCAGTTCTTC.